This is a list of T cell receptor beta chains from one sample in a study of vaccination effects on CD4 cells after COVID-19. Repertoires were generated with immunoSEQ multiplex PCR, while TCRdb's copy carries only in-frame clones and drops some. The table has 35,000 to 40,000 clones, roughly 74% seen once. No cognate antigen is known for these TCRs. This specimen was CD4+ T cells from PBMCs cultured without peptide, taken before COVID-19 vaccination. The receptors stem from a human donor who received a COVID-19 vaccine. Both conserved end residues are part of each CDR3. The order of the fields is D gene, V gene, J gene, clone size, CDR3 protein, CDR3 DNA. The D gene is left open where the match is weak. Not all rows give a size; the values are once, few, many and, for expanded clones, a class.

d_gene: TRBD2
v_gene: TRBV4-1
j_gene: TRBJ2-7
abundance: once
CDR3aa: CASSQGSWDYQGPLHYEQYF
CDR3nt: TGCGCCAGCAGCCAAGGGTCTTGGGACTACCAAGGCCCACTACACTACGAGCAGTACTTC

d_gene: .
v_gene: TRBV10-2
j_gene: TRBJ1-5
abundance: .
CDR3aa: CASKELGQPQHF
CDR3nt: TGCGCCAGCAAGGAACTGGGTCAGCCCCAGCATTTT

d_gene: .
v_gene: TRBV15
j_gene: TRBJ2-7
abundance: .
CDR3aa: CATSRETRSSYEQYF
CDR3nt: TGTGCCACCAGCAGAGAAACCCGCAGCTCCTACGAGCAGTACTTC

d_gene: TRBD2
v_gene: TRBV3-1/TRBV3-2
j_gene: TRBJ2-5
abundance: .
CDR3aa: CASSRLAGGTQYF
CDR3nt: TGTGCCAGCAGCCGGTTAGCGGGAGGGACCCAGTACTTC

d_gene: .
v_gene: TRBV19
j_gene: TRBJ1-1
abundance: few
CDR3aa: CASSLGQRWGNTEAFF
CDR3nt: TGTGCCAGTAGTCTAGGACAGCGATGGGGGAACACTGAAGCTTTCTTT

d_gene: TRBD1
v_gene: TRBV19
j_gene: TRBJ1-2
abundance: .
CDR3aa: CASSIGTGLDGYTF
CDR3nt: TGTGCCAGTAGTATAGGGACAGGGCTGGATGGCTACACCTTC

d_gene: TRBD2
v_gene: TRBV3-1/TRBV3-2
j_gene: TRBJ2-2
abundance: few
CDR3aa: CASSQLRLANTGELFF
CDR3nt: TGTGCCAGCAGCCAATTGAGACTAGCCAACACCGGGGAGCTGTTTTTT

d_gene: .
v_gene: TRBV30
j_gene: TRBJ2-7
abundance: .
CDR3aa: CAWRRSYEQYF
CDR3nt: TGTGCCTGGAGGCGGAGCTACGAGCAGTACTTC

d_gene: .
v_gene: TRBV7-2
j_gene: TRBJ1-3
abundance: .
CDR3aa: CASSPLGHGNTIYF
CDR3nt: TGTGCCAGCAGCCCATTAGGACACGGAAACACCATATATTTT

d_gene: .
v_gene: TRBV3-1/TRBV3-2
j_gene: TRBJ2-4
abundance: .
CDR3aa: CASSRQGNIQYF
CDR3nt: TGTGCCAGCAGCCGGCAGGGAAACATTCAGTACTTC

d_gene: .
v_gene: TRBV28
j_gene: TRBJ1-1
abundance: .
CDR3aa: CASSLSHTEAFF
CDR3nt: TGTGCCAGCAGTTTAAGTCACACTGAAGCTTTCTTT

d_gene: .
v_gene: TRBV11-3
j_gene: TRBJ2-7
abundance: once
CDR3aa: CASSLDRGSEQYF
CDR3nt: TGTGCCAGCAGCTTAGATCGGGGGTCCGAGCAGTACTTC

d_gene: .
v_gene: TRBV14
j_gene: TRBJ2-5
abundance: .
CDR3aa: CASSQFPGETQYF
CDR3nt: TGTGCCAGCAGCCAATTTCCCGGGGAGACCCAGTACTTC

d_gene: .
v_gene: TRBV27
j_gene: TRBJ1-6
abundance: .
CDR3aa: CASYLRGKQNSPLHF
CDR3nt: TGTGCCAGCTACCTCAGGGGCAAGCAGAATTCACCCCTCCACTTT

d_gene: .
v_gene: TRBV15
j_gene: TRBJ2-5
abundance: .
CDR3aa: CATRRMGQETQYF
CDR3nt: TGTGCCACCCGCCGTATGGGGCAAGAGACCCAGTACTTC

d_gene: .
v_gene: TRBV30
j_gene: TRBJ1-6
abundance: once
CDR3aa: CAWSVPGSSYNSPLHF
CDR3nt: TGTGCCTGGAGTGTACCCGGGAGCTCCTATAATTCACCCCTCCACTTT

d_gene: .
v_gene: TRBV30
j_gene: TRBJ1-1
abundance: few
CDR3aa: CAWRWQGNTEAFF
CDR3nt: TGTGCCTGGAGATGGCAGGGGAACACTGAAGCTTTCTTT

d_gene: TRBD2
v_gene: TRBV9
j_gene: TRBJ2-5
abundance: .
CDR3aa: CASSTRGALGETQYF
CDR3nt: TGTGCCAGCAGCACGCGGGGGGCCCTTGGGGAGACCCAGTACTTC

d_gene: .
v_gene: TRBV4-1
j_gene: TRBJ1-6
abundance: .
CDR3aa: CASSQEWGSNSPLHF
CDR3nt: TGCGCCAGCAGCCAAGAATGGGGTTCGAATTCACCCCTCCACTTT

d_gene: .
v_gene: TRBV5-1
j_gene: TRBJ1-5
abundance: few
CDR3aa: CASSQDTNSNQPQHF
CDR3nt: TGCGCCAGCAGCCAAGACACTAATAGCAATCAGCCCCAGCATTTT

d_gene: TRBD1
v_gene: TRBV29-1
j_gene: TRBJ1-1
abundance: few
CDR3aa: CSALGTGVQTAFF
CDR3nt: TGCAGCGCCCTGGGGACAGGGGTACAAACGGCTTTCTTT

d_gene: .
v_gene: TRBV19
j_gene: TRBJ2-5
abundance: .
CDR3aa: CASSKWGAQETQYF
CDR3nt: TGTGCCAGTAGTAAGTGGGGGGCCCAAGAGACCCAGTACTTC

d_gene: .
v_gene: TRBV5-1
j_gene: TRBJ1-4
abundance: .
CDR3aa: CASSSGGEFNEKLFF
CDR3nt: TGCGCCAGCAGCTCCGGAGGGGAATTCAATGAAAAACTGTTTTTT

d_gene: TRBD1
v_gene: TRBV27
j_gene: TRBJ2-5
abundance: .
CDR3aa: CASSSRDRGDQETQYF
CDR3nt: TGTGCCAGCAGTTCCCGCGACAGGGGGGACCAAGAGACCCAGTACTTC

d_gene: .
v_gene: TRBV5-1
j_gene: TRBJ2-1
abundance: .
CDR3aa: CASSLAQSSYNEQFF
CDR3nt: TGCGCCAGCAGCTTGGCCCAGAGCTCCTACAATGAGCAGTTCTTC

d_gene: .
v_gene: TRBV20-1
j_gene: TRBJ1-2
abundance: .
CDR3aa: CSASKSGSSAGYTF
CDR3nt: TGCAGTGCTAGTAAGTCGGGAAGTTCGGCCGGCTACACCTTC

d_gene: .
v_gene: TRBV11-3
j_gene: TRBJ2-3
abundance: .
CDR3aa: CASSQLGGTDTQYF
CDR3nt: TGTGCCAGCAGCCAACTGGGCGGGACAGATACGCAGTATTTT

d_gene: .
v_gene: TRBV12-5
j_gene: TRBJ1-6
abundance: .
CDR3aa: CASGLAPLLPSNNSPLHF
CDR3nt: TGTGCTAGTGGTTTGGCCCCACTCTTACCCTCCAATAATTCACCCCTCCACTTT

d_gene: TRBD1
v_gene: TRBV5-1
j_gene: TRBJ2-1
abundance: .
CDR3aa: CASSRPLDRVNEQFF
CDR3nt: TGCGCCAGCAGCCGCCCCTTAGACAGGGTAAATGAGCAGTTCTTC

d_gene: TRBD1
v_gene: TRBV7-8
j_gene: TRBJ1-1
abundance: .
CDR3aa: CASSQGAVGAEAFF
CDR3nt: TGTGCCAGCAGCCAGGGGGCGGTGGGAGCTGAAGCTTTCTTT

d_gene: .
v_gene: TRBV7-9
j_gene: TRBJ1-6
abundance: .
CDR3aa: CASGEGSSYNSPLHF
CDR3nt: TGTGCCAGTGGGGAGGGGAGCTCCTATAATTCACCCCTCCACTTT

d_gene: .
v_gene: TRBV19
j_gene: TRBJ2-1
abundance: .
CDR3aa: CASGANSYNEQFF
CDR3nt: TGTGCCAGTGGGGCGAACTCCTACAATGAGCAGTTCTTC

d_gene: TRBD1
v_gene: TRBV18
j_gene: TRBJ2-2
abundance: .
CDR3aa: CATATSPHRGTTGELFF
CDR3nt: TGTGCCACCGCCACGTCCCCCCACAGGGGTACCACCGGGGAGCTGTTTTTT

d_gene: TRBD2
v_gene: TRBV18
j_gene: TRBJ2-2
abundance: .
CDR3aa: CASSPSLAGGNTGELFF
CDR3nt: TGTGCCAGCTCACCCTCCCTAGCGGGGGGTAACACCGGGGAGCTGTTTTTT

d_gene: .
v_gene: TRBV5-5
j_gene: TRBJ2-1
abundance: few
CDR3aa: CASSFDIYNEQFF
CDR3nt: TGTGCCAGCAGCTTCGATATTTACAATGAGCAGTTCTTC

d_gene: .
v_gene: TRBV7-2
j_gene: TRBJ1-5
abundance: .
CDR3aa: CASSSGRRPQHF
CDR3nt: TGTGCCAGCAGCTCTGGACGGCGGCCCCAGCATTTT

d_gene: .
v_gene: TRBV2
j_gene: TRBJ2-5
abundance: .
CDR3aa: CASKLGGRSRVAETQYF
CDR3nt: TGTGCCAGCAAATTGGGGGGCCGGTCGAGAGTGGCAGAGACCCAGTACTTC

d_gene: .
v_gene: TRBV7-2
j_gene: TRBJ2-7
abundance: .
CDR3aa: CASSLTPAHSSYEQYF
CDR3nt: TGTGCCAGCAGCTTAACTCCCGCCCATAGCTCCTACGAGCAGTACTTC

d_gene: .
v_gene: TRBV7-9
j_gene: TRBJ2-7
abundance: .
CDR3aa: CASSPFGLPWGAEQYF
CDR3nt: TGTGCCAGCAGCCCATTCGGTCTTCCCTGGGGGGCCGAGCAGTACTTC

d_gene: .
v_gene: TRBV19
j_gene: TRBJ2-1
abundance: .
CDR3aa: CASEAGGYGGYNEQFF
CDR3nt: TGTGCCAGTGAGGCCGGAGGGTATGGGGGCTACAATGAGCAGTTCTTC

d_gene: .
v_gene: TRBV25-1
j_gene: TRBJ2-6
abundance: .
CDR3aa: CASSQLFSGANVLTF
CDR3nt: TGTGCCAGCAGTCAGTTGTTCTCTGGGGCCAACGTCCTGACTTTC

d_gene: .
v_gene: TRBV30
j_gene: TRBJ1-5
abundance: few
CDR3aa: CAQGGQSNQPQHF
CDR3nt: TGTGCTCAGGGCGGGCAGAGCAATCAGCCCCAGCATTTT

d_gene: TRBD1
v_gene: TRBV30
j_gene: TRBJ2-7
abundance: .
CDR3aa: CAWSVPGQGDYEQYF
CDR3nt: TGTGCCTGGAGTGTACCGGGACAGGGAGACTACGAGCAGTACTTC

d_gene: .
v_gene: TRBV6-5
j_gene: TRBJ1-2
abundance: few
CDR3aa: CASSRFWGNYGYTF
CDR3nt: TGTGCCAGCAGCCGCTTTTGGGGTAACTATGGCTACACCTTC

d_gene: .
v_gene: TRBV6-1
j_gene: TRBJ2-7
abundance: .
CDR3aa: CASSERRGPPYEQYF
CDR3nt: TGTGCCAGCAGTGAACGAAGGGGCCCCCCCTACGAGCAGTACTTC

d_gene: .
v_gene: TRBV19
j_gene: TRBJ1-2
abundance: .
CDR3aa: CASSMYTSGYTF
CDR3nt: TGTGCCAGTAGTATGTACACTAGTGGCTACACCTTC

d_gene: TRBD2
v_gene: TRBV3-1/TRBV3-2
j_gene: TRBJ2-1
abundance: .
CDR3aa: CASSQRGGRGNEQFF
CDR3nt: TGTGCCAGCAGCCAGAGAGGCGGGAGGGGAAATGAGCAGTTCTTC

d_gene: TRBD2
v_gene: TRBV7-9
j_gene: TRBJ2-7
abundance: .
CDR3aa: CASSLGRTSGRSDEQYF
CDR3nt: TGTGCCAGCAGCTTAGGGAGGACTAGCGGGAGGTCGGACGAGCAGTACTTC

d_gene: .
v_gene: TRBV19
j_gene: TRBJ1-1
abundance: .
CDR3aa: CASSMGGQGRTEAFF
CDR3nt: TGTGCCAGTAGTATGGGGGGGCAGGGCCGAACTGAAGCTTTCTTT

d_gene: .
v_gene: TRBV4-3
j_gene: TRBJ2-2
abundance: few
CDR3aa: CASSQEGELFF
CDR3nt: TGCGCCAGCAGCCAAGAGGGGGAGCTGTTTTTT

d_gene: .
v_gene: TRBV5-4
j_gene: TRBJ2-7
abundance: .
CDR3aa: CASGQLNSYEQYF
CDR3nt: TGTGCCAGCGGACAGCTTAACTCCTACGAGCAGTACTTC

d_gene: TRBD1
v_gene: TRBV5-4
j_gene: TRBJ1-4
abundance: .
CDR3aa: CASSQAPGTEEKLFF
CDR3nt: TGTGCCAGCAGCCAGGCACCCGGGACAGAAGAAAAACTGTTTTTT